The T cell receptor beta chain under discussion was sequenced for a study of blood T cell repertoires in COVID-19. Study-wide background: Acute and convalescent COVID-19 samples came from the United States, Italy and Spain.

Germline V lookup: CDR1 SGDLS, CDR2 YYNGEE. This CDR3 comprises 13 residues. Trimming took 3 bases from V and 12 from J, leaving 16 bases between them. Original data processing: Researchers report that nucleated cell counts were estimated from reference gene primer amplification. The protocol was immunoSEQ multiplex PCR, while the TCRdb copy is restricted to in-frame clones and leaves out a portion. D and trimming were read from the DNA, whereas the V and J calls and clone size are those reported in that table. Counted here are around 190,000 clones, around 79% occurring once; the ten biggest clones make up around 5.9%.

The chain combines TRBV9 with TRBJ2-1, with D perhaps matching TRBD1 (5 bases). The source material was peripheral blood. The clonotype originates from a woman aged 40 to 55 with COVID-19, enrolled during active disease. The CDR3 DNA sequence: TGTGCCAGCAGCGAGACCGGAGTAGGGGTGCAGTTCTTC. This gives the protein CASSETGVGVQFF.